A selection of T cell receptor beta chains follows, all from one sample in a study of monozygotic twins with inflammatory bowel disease. After re-calling the 5' RACE reads, TCRdb lists one entry per CDR3 protein, DNA absent. Here the sample table reports about 420,000 distinct CDR3 sequences. Sample: blood. Every receptor here comes from a human donor with ulcerative colitis or Crohn's disease, or a healthy co-twin of an affected twin (not recorded which). Each CDR3 is given with its conserved first and last residue.

j_call: TRBJ1-1; v_call: TRBV5-1; cdr3_aa: CASSLGGTRGTEAFF
j_call: TRBJ2-7; v_call: TRBV11-2; cdr3_aa: CATLTRGNEQYF
j_call: TRBJ2-2; v_call: TRBV7-3; cdr3_aa: CASSLTREHGELFF
j_call: TRBJ2-7; v_call: TRBV19; cdr3_aa: CASSIVAGGPYEQYF
j_call: TRBJ2-5; v_call: TRBV12-3/TRBV12-4; cdr3_aa: CASSPPWLAQDQETQYF
j_call: TRBJ1-2; v_call: TRBV3-1; cdr3_aa: CASSQDYGYTF
j_call: TRBJ2-7; v_call: TRBV6-6; cdr3_aa: CASRQTSGAYEQYF
j_call: TRBJ1-1; v_call: TRBV6-5; cdr3_aa: CASSYGAGTVRAFF
j_call: TRBJ2-3; v_call: TRBV5-1; cdr3_aa: CASSTPRGERGYTDTQYF
j_call: TRBJ2-7; v_call: TRBV20-1; cdr3_aa: CSAPGTGHSYEQYF
j_call: TRBJ2-7; v_call: TRBV28; cdr3_aa: CASTGQITYEQYF
j_call: TRBJ2-7; v_call: TRBV5-1; cdr3_aa: CASSLETATSYEQYF
j_call: TRBJ1-1; v_call: TRBV5-1; cdr3_aa: CASTPGTMNTEAFF
j_call: TRBJ2-5; v_call: TRBV7-9; cdr3_aa: CASSPPGVYSQETQYF
j_call: TRBJ2-3; v_call: TRBV13; cdr3_aa: CASSLGTVTQYF
j_call: TRBJ2-1; v_call: TRBV6-5; cdr3_aa: CASTAGGGGEQFF
j_call: TRBJ2-1; v_call: TRBV3-1; cdr3_aa: CASSQDRPSPQFF
j_call: TRBJ1-2; v_call: TRBV6-5; cdr3_aa: CASSYSTGGNYGYTF
j_call: TRBJ2-5; v_call: TRBV7-2; cdr3_aa: CASSLRGVTSKTQYF
j_call: TRBJ2-3; v_call: TRBV20-1; cdr3_aa: CSARSTSTDTQYF
j_call: TRBJ1-1; v_call: TRBV3-1; cdr3_aa: CASSQGARTEAFF
j_call: TRBJ1-4; v_call: TRBV11-2; cdr3_aa: CASSLDWGSNEKLFF
j_call: TRBJ1-1; v_call: TRBV19; cdr3_aa: CASSVTGEVKAFF
j_call: TRBJ1-6; v_call: TRBV6-1; cdr3_aa: CASSEGGVGNSPLHF
j_call: TRBJ2-3; v_call: TRBV4-1; cdr3_aa: CASSLTSGTLILDTQYF
j_call: TRBJ1-1; v_call: TRBV18; cdr3_aa: CASSPSVWTENTEAFF
j_call: TRBJ2-5; v_call: TRBV11-1; cdr3_aa: CASSLVWGSQETQYF
j_call: TRBJ2-5; v_call: TRBV5-1; cdr3_aa: CASSLVVAGGTRETQYF
j_call: TRBJ1-2; v_call: TRBV6-1; cdr3_aa: CASSDGATYGYTF
j_call: TRBJ2-7; v_call: TRBV30; cdr3_aa: CAWSVGRGVYEQYF
j_call: TRBJ1-1; v_call: TRBV7-9; cdr3_aa: CASSLEVGAEAFF
j_call: TRBJ1-2; v_call: TRBV20-1; cdr3_aa: CSARTDLRRGYGYTF
j_call: TRBJ2-7; v_call: TRBV6-5; cdr3_aa: CASSLRKETKYEQYF
j_call: TRBJ1-1; v_call: TRBV25-1; cdr3_aa: CASSEQGARITEAFF
j_call: TRBJ1-1; v_call: TRBV29-1; cdr3_aa: CSVEGDRGSLYVGDTEAFF
j_call: TRBJ1-6; v_call: TRBV4-1; cdr3_aa: CASRDRGTNSPLHF
j_call: TRBJ2-2; v_call: TRBV6-2/TRBV6-3; cdr3_aa: CASTLKIQTSGSFFRWTGELFF
j_call: TRBJ2-5; v_call: TRBV12-3/TRBV12-4; cdr3_aa: CASSLDQKETQYF
j_call: TRBJ1-4; v_call: TRBV15; cdr3_aa: CATSRDVRLSHLNEKLFF
j_call: TRBJ2-2; v_call: TRBV5-1; cdr3_aa: CASSSARDRGQVSTGELFF
j_call: TRBJ2-2; v_call: TRBV7-9; cdr3_aa: CASIPDGELFF
j_call: TRBJ2-5; v_call: TRBV20-1; cdr3_aa: CSARERGPRTQYF
j_call: TRBJ2-7; v_call: TRBV3-1; cdr3_aa: CASQGERPPYEQYF
j_call: TRBJ2-6; v_call: TRBV4-3; cdr3_aa: CASSQVGGGAGANVLTF
j_call: TRBJ1-5; v_call: TRBV20-1; cdr3_aa: CSATRTFSNQPQHF